This entry features one T cell receptor (beta chain) sequence. This clonotype was counted between two and nine times. Its recognized antigen is unknown. Base-call qualities are not available, and no considerably larger clone is one nucleotide away. Systemically healthy Caucasian individuals from Russia, 39 in total and aged roughly 6 to 100 years, were included as donors. Around 10 milliliters of peripheral blood were collected from each donor into EDTA-treated Vacutainer tubes. Ficoll-Paque density-gradient centrifugation was used to isolate PBMCs, with at least 7 million obtained per sample. Trizol reagent was used to extract total RNA from PBMCs, with at least 6 micrograms per sample. The percentages of naive CD45RAhigh/CD27high T cells were determined by flow cytometry on a PBMC aliquot from every donor. Receptors were amplified or captured by 5' RACE. Sequenced on an Illumina HiSeq 2500. A second PCR of roughly 6 to 12 cycles was performed with a sample-barcoded 5' primer and a J-beta primer mix. A template-switch 5' adaptor carrying 12 random nucleotides introduced a unique molecular identifier onto each TCR beta cDNA molecule. At least 3 million CDR3-containing paired-end reads were obtained from each sample. All of the RNA was converted into first-strand cDNA using the Mint cDNA synthesis kit, with a TRBC-specific oligonucleotide serving as the primer. Following uracil-DNA glycosylase treatment, a first 18-cycle PCR with universal primers M1SS and BC2_uni_R was performed on all cDNA. The study's own analysis went as follows. For normalization, 1 million high-quality reads, each with a distinct molecular identifier, were randomly selected from each sample. Reads sharing molecular identifiers were discarded rather than binned into consensus sequences. MiTCR, with a Q25 quality threshold and the strictest error-elimination algorithm, was used for CDR3 identification, clonotype clustering and error correction. A nonparametric unseen species model with Euler transformation was used to estimate lower-bound total TCR beta diversity. Through fastp at Q25 and MiXCR, TCRdb rebuilt clones from the public reads, retaining in-frame beta chains. For every CDR3 protein sequence, its rows merge into one entry that carries the most common genes and DNA. These V and J calls are TCRdb output, not the study's own analysis. Across this sample there are hundreds of thousands of distinct CDR3 sequences, with roughly 43% seen only once. The ten biggest clones cover 13% of the sample.

The cysteine opens and the phenylalanine closes a CDR3 of 14 amino acids. Only the CDR3 region is kept as DNA, spanning 42 bases read in frame from base 1. Trimming takes 5 bases off V and 5 bases off J; junction bases not matched to a gene: 8. As encoded in the germline V gene, CDR1 is MNHNS while CDR2 is SASEGT. This sample is part of a study of blood T cells in healthy people across ages (dated by TCRdb to between 2014 and 2016). As for the study more broadly: In model experiments, template switching captured about one uniquely barcoded TCR beta cDNA molecule for every two T cells. Using the same blood draw, the study looked at two additional independent replicas of 1 million unique cDNA reads for two donors, one aged 18 to 29 and the other aged 80 or older. Using deep sequencing normalized with unique cDNA molecular identifiers, the study measured how TCR beta repertoire diversity changes with age. To avoid experimental bias, donors of different ages were spread randomly across the sequencing lanes. Four age groups were formed from the donors: young (average roughly 16 years), middle-aged (just under 40), aged (around 62) and long-lived (roughly 88).

Paper-wide results and their limitations: The long-lived group showed more naive CD4+ T cells, fewer expanded clones and increased TCR diversity than the aged group, suggesting age selection. Estimates of total diversity based on one million sequenced T cells were considered lower bounds and underestimates. Since profiling was done on bulk unsorted PBMCs, naive and antigen-experienced compartments could not be conclusively compared. Donor CMV infection status was unknown, potentially confounding age-related changes in expanded clonotypes. A strong correlation was found between observed TCR beta diversity and the percentage of naive T cells measured by flow cytometry. Observed TCR beta diversity per million T cells fell roughly linearly with age, and a significant reduction was already apparent by age roughly 41.

The clonotype originates from a young man in good health. The chain couples TRBV6-1 to TRBJ2-7, with 8 bases aligning to TRBD1. What was sequenced was blood. CDR3 protein: CASSNRDRFNEQYF. The nucleotides read TGTGCCAGCAGTAACCGGGACAGGTTCAACGAGCAGTACTTC.